The 21 T cell receptor beta chains listed next were all sequenced from one sample in a study of T cell repertoires in cytomegalovirus infection. Using its own MiXCR run on the reads, TCRdb lists one record per CDR3 protein. Of approximately 180,000 distinct CDR3 sequences in the sample, roughly 9.8% were seen once. The sample consisted of PBMCs. Receptors originate from a human donor in good health (CMV status not recorded). Some clones in this sample may be carry-over from other donors' samples.

This clonotype was picked up many times. The chain employs TRBV7-9 and TRBJ1-3; 8 nucleotides match TRBD1. The CDR3 sequence is 15 residues long. Trimming took 5 bases from V and 4 from J; bases not matched to a gene: 7. Germline V gene sequence: CDR1 SEHNR, CDR2 FQNEAQ (reference sequence). CDR3 in amino acids: CASSTDRESGNTIYF. CDR3 in DNA: TGTGCCAGCAGCACGGACAGGGAGTCGGGAAACACCATATATTTT.

This chain joins TRBV7-2 and TRBJ1-6; D is uncertain. Between the trimmed V and J ends, which lost 3 bases and 9 bases, there was a span of 9 bases. CDR3 length: 13 residues. The germline V gene encodes CDR1 SGHTA and CDR2 FQGNSA. The CDR3 DNA is TGTGCCAGCAGCTTTAGTTCCCTTTCACCCCTCCACTTT. Translated, it gives CASSFSSLSPLHF. Full variable domain (rest looked up from reference TRBV7-2 and TRBJ1-6): GAGVSQSPSNKVTEKGKDVELRCDPISGHTALYWYRQSLGQGLEFLIYFQGNSAPDKSGLPSDRFSAERTGGSVSTLTIQRTQQEDSAVYLCASSFSSLSPLHFGNGTRLTVT.

This clonotype appeared many times. This rearrangement joins TRBV7-2 to TRBJ2-2; TRBD1 matches at 8 bases. The trim removed 6 bases at V and 5 bases at J, leaving 8 bases unmatched. The V gene's germline CDR1 is SGHTA and CDR2 FQGNSA. The CDR3 contains 15 residues. CDR3 bases: TGTGCCAGCAGAAGCCAGGGGGCGCGGACCGGGGAGCTGTTTTTT. Residues: CASRSQGARTGELFF.

This clonotype was counted many times. V and J are TRBV7-2 and TRBJ1-2; 11 bases align to TRBD1. The CDR3 is 15 amino acids. The germline CDR1 and CDR2 sequences are SGHTA and FQGNSA. V was clipped by 5 bases and J by 6 bases; unmatched bases: 8. DNA of the CDR3: TGTGCCAGCAGCCCCCAGGACAGGGGGCGCGATGGCTACACCTTC. This gives the protein CASSPQDRGRDGYTF.

This clonotype came up many times. J is TRBJ2-7 and V is TRBV7-2; a possible D gene is TRBD2 (6 bases). This CDR3 region has 15 residues. Looked up from germline, CDR1 is SGHTA and CDR2 is FQGNSA. Trimming shortened V by 5 bases and J by 7 bases, and 21 bases separated the two germline ends. The CDR3 reads CASSKHGTPLWEQYF. Here the CDR3 DNA reads TGTGCCAGCAGCAAACATGGGACTCCGCTTTGGGAGCAGTACTTC. Complete variable domain (other parts from reference TRBV7-2 and TRBJ2-7): GAGVSQSPSNKVTEKGKDVELRCDPISGHTALYWYRQSLGQGLEFLIYFQGNSAPDKSGLPSDRFSAERTGGSVSTLTIQRTQQEDSAVYLCASSKHGTPLWEQYFGPGTRLTVT.

V usage is TRBV28 and J usage is TRBJ1-1; TRBD1 matches at 12 bases. In germline, CDR1 is MDHEN, CDR2 SYDVKM. The V gene end was trimmed by 6 bases and the J gene end by 3 bases; junction bases not matched to a gene: 11. CDR3 length equals 17 residues. The CDR3 here is CASRPSRDRGRYTEAFF. DNA for the CDR3: TGTGCCAGCAGGCCTTCCCGGGACAGGGGGCGGTACACTGAAGCTTTCTTT.

This clonotype has ten or more counts. The rearrangement uses TRBV6-2 or TRBV6-3 and TRBJ1-5; the D gene is possibly TRBD1 (6 bases). The CDR3 is 15 amino acids. V was pared by 5 bases and J by 6 bases, with 17 bases between. Per germline, CDR1 MNHEY and CDR2 SVGEGT. The CDR3 DNA reads TGTGCCAGCAGTCACCCCCCCATGACAGGTCAGCCCCAGCATTTT. This encodes CASSHPPMTGQPQHF.

In its sample, this clonotype was seen many times. The chain uses TRBV7-2 and TRBJ1-5; the D gene is possibly TRBD1 (6 bases). Germline V gives CDR1 SGHTA, CDR2 FQGNSA. V dropped 5 bases and J dropped 7 bases, with 18 bases sitting between them. The CDR3 is made up of 15 amino acids. CDR3 coding DNA: TGTGCCAGCAGCCCCCAATGGGGGGGGCGACAGCCCCAGCATTTT. Translated, it gives CASSPQWGGRQPQHF.

In its sample, this clonotype was seen many times. V gene TRBV11-2 combines with J gene TRBJ1-1, with 8 bases aligning to TRBD1. V was pared by 1 base and J by 7 bases, with 8 bases of the junction left unmatched. The CDR3 spans 15 residues. Germline CDR1 and CDR2: SGHAT and FQNNGV. CDR3 in DNA: TGTGCCAGCAGCTTAGCCAGACAGGGGCAACATGAAGCTTTCTTT. It specifies CASSLARQGQHEAFF.

This sequence joins TRBV11-2 and TRBJ1-1; 7 nucleotides agree with TRBD1. From germline, CDR1 is SGHAT and CDR2 FQNNGV. Trimming removed 5 bases from V and 1 base from J; junction bases left unmatched: 7. CDR3 length: 15 residues. This CDR3 reads CASSPRTGENTEAFF. CDR3 sequence (DNA): TGTGCCAGCAGCCCACGGACAGGAGAGAACACTGAAGCTTTCTTT.

In this sample, this clonotype turned up a few times. CDR3 bases: TGTGCCAGCAGTTCGGGACAGTTGTATAGCAATCAGCCCCAGCATTTT. Amino acid sequence: CASSSGQLYSNQPQHF. This chain links TRBV28 with TRBJ1-5; 7 nucleotides match TRBD1. The CDR3 sequence is 16 residues long. CDR1 is MDHEN and CDR2 is SYDVKM in the germline V gene. The V and J ends lost 4 bases and 0 bases, in that order; junction bases with no gene match: 6.

V and J are TRBV12-3 or TRBV12-4 and TRBJ2-5; 8 bases map to TRBD2. There are 14 residues in the CDR3. V was pared by 2 bases and J by 4 bases, with 3 bases of the junction left unmatched. CDR3 in amino acids: CASSLSGRGETQYF. The CDR3 nucleotides read TGTGCCAGCAGTTTAAGCGGGAGAGGAGAGACCCAGTACTTC.

This clonotype turned up a few times. The chain employs TRBV14 and TRBJ1-1; no reliable D call. V gave up 2 bases and J gave up 5 bases, with 3 bases separating them. This CDR3 spans 11 amino acids. Per the germline V gene, CDR1 is SGHDN and CDR2 is FVKESK. This chain's CDR3 is CASSQITEAFF. Written as DNA, the CDR3 is TGTGCCAGCAGCCAAATAACTGAAGCTTTCTTT.

This clonotype has a count of ten or more. The chain employs TRBV7-9 and TRBJ2-7, with 9 bases identical to TRBD2. The CDR3 sequence is 16 residues long. Germline loops: CDR1 SEHNR, CDR2 FQNEAQ (reference sequence). V was pared by 1 base and J by 3 bases, with 7 bases of the junction left unmatched. The CDR3 nucleotides read TGTGCCAGCAGCTTAGGACCGGGACTAGCTCTCTACGAGCAGTACTTC. It yields the protein CASSLGPGLALYEQYF.

This clonotype was observed at least ten times. Written as DNA, the CDR3 is TGTGCCAGCAGCTCCGCCAGAGACAGGGGTTCCTACGAGCAGTACTTC. Its protein is CASSSARDRGSYEQYF. The chain carries TRBV11-2 and TRBJ2-7; TRBD1 matches 8 bases. This CDR3 is built from 16 residues. In germline, CDR1 is SGHAT, CDR2 FQNNGV. V trimming: 4 bases; J trimming: 1 base; junction bases outside the gene matches: 9.

The CDR3 bases are TGCGCCAGCAGCACCGGACAGGGGGAGGCCAACGTCCTGACTTTC. Translating it yields CASSTGQGEANVLTF. This sequence joins TRBV5-1 and TRBJ2-6; TRBD1 matches at 10 bases. Germline V gives CDR1 SGHRS, CDR2 YFSETQ. V shed 4 bases and J 6 bases; nucleotides not matched to a gene: 4. This CDR3 is built from 15 residues.

Ten or more counts support this clonotype. This chain links TRBV7-8 with TRBJ1-5, with D possibly TRBD1 on 6 matching bases. Germline values: CDR1 SGHVS, CDR2 FQNEAQ. Trimming took off 1 base at V and 3 bases at J, with 10 bases between the two ends. The CDR3 loop spans 15 amino acids. The CDR3 nucleotides read TGTGCCAGCAGCTTAGAGGGGGGCATCAATCAGCCCCAGCATTTT. This translates into CASSLEGGINQPQHF.

V gene TRBV20-1 combines with J gene TRBJ2-2; the match to TRBD2 covers 14 bases. The germline V gene encodes CDR1 DFQATT and CDR2 SNEGSKA (reference sequence). The CDR3 runs 15 residues. The J segment lost 6 bases and the V segment lost 4 bases, leaving 4 bases of the junction unmatched. The CDR3 sequence: CSAKGLAGEAGELFF. The CDR3 nucleotides are TGCAGTGCTAAGGGACTAGCGGGAGAGGCCGGGGAGCTGTTTTTT.

V is TRBV14 and J is TRBJ2-7, with D perhaps given as TRBD1 or TRBD2 (5 bases each). V was shortened by 4 bases and J by 3 bases, with 13 bases between the two germline ends. Germline values: CDR1 SGHDN, CDR2 FVKESK. The CDR3 has 14 amino acids. In DNA, the CDR3 is TGTGCCAGCAGCCCACCGGGACGGAACTACGAGCAGTACTTC. It yields the protein CASSPPGRNYEQYF.

This clonotype was picked up a small number of times. This chain connects TRBV14 to TRBJ1-1; no reliable D call. CDR1 is SGHDN and CDR2 is FVKESK in the germline V gene. The CDR3 spans 12 residues. V lost 1 base and J 2 bases, leaving 2 bases between the germline ends. CDR3 bases: TGTGCCAGCAGCCAAGCTAACACTGAAGCTTTCTTT. This gives the protein CASSQANTEAFF. The full variable domain, completed using reference TRBV14 and TRBJ1-1, is EAGVTQFPSHSVIEKGQTVTLRCDPISGHDNLYWYRRVMGKEIKFLLHFVKESKQDESGMPNNRFLAERTGGTYSTLKVQPAELEDSGVYFCASSQANTEAFFGQGTRLTVV.

This clonotype was seen a few times. The V gene is TRBV6-2 or TRBV6-3, the J gene TRBJ2-5; 7 nucleotides match TRBD1. The CDR3 runs to 14 residues. V shed 6 bases and J 5 bases; nucleotides not matched to a gene: 9. Germline-derived CDR1 and CDR2 are MNHEY and SVGEGT. CDR3 in DNA: TGTGCCAGCAGCTCTATGACAGGGAAGGAGACCCAGTACTTC. It codes for CASSSMTGKETQYF.